This T cell receptor (beta chain) was sequenced in a study of blood T cell repertoires in COVID-19. Study overall: Samples representing acute and convalescent COVID-19 were sourced from the United States, Italy and Spain. PBMCs, B-cell-depleted T cells, or T cells provided the cDNA or gDNA that made up the material.

CDR3 length: 13 amino acids. Deletions cut 1 base from V and 10 bases from J, with 13 bases between. Germline V gene data show CDR1 as MNHEY and CDR2 as SMNVEV (reference sequence). Original processing notes: Amplification from reference gene primers served as the basis for estimated nucleated cell counts. Sequenced by immunoSEQ multiplex PCR; TCRdb stores in-frame clones only, minus some. That table is the source of V, J and clone size, and D and trimming were worked out from the DNA. The repertoire includes 440,000 or so clones, around nine tenths of them detected once, and roughly 1.4% sits in the top ten. Patients from Seattle were sampled longitudinally, starting during active infection.

The receptor was derived from a woman between 40 and 50 years old with COVID-19, enrolled during active disease. The specimen was peripheral blood. The chain joins TRBV27 to TRBJ1-1, with D maybe TRBD1 (6 bases). The CDR3 loop reads CASSLWGRGAAFF. CDR3 nucleotide sequence: TGTGCCAGCAGTTTATGGGGGCGGGGGGCAGCTTTCTTT.